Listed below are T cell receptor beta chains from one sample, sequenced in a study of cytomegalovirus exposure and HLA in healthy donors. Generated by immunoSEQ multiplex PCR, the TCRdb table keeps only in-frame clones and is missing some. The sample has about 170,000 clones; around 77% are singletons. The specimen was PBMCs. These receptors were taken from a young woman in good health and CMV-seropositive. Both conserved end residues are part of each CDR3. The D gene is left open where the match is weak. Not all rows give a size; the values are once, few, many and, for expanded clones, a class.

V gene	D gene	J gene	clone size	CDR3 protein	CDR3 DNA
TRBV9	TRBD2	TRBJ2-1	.	CASSAQAGTSEYNEQFF	TGTGCCAGCAGCGCACAAGCCGGGACTAGCGAATACAATGAGCAGTTCTTC
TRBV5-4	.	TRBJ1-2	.	CASSPPAVAYGYTF	TGTGCCAGCAGCCCGCCGGCGGTGGCCTATGGCTACACCTTC
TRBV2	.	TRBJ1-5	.	CASSYQGSGQPQHF	TGTGCCAGCAGTTACCAGGGGTCGGGCCAGCCCCAGCATTTT
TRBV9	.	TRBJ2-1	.	CASSVIRAGTYNEQFF	TGTGCCAGCAGCGTAATTCGTGCAGGGACCTACAATGAGCAGTTCTTC
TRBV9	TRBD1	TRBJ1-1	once	CASSGYRGPEAFF	TGTGCCAGCAGCGGTTACAGGGGGCCTGAAGCTTTCTTT
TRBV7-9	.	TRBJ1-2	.	CASSPRQTANYGYTF	TGTGCCAGCAGCCCCCGACAGACTGCTAACTATGGCTACACCTTC
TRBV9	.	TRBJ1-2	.	CASSISGYGYTF	TGTGCCAGCAGCATTTCAGGATATGGCTACACCTTC
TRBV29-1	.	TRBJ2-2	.	CSVGQSQNTGELFF	TGCAGCGTTGGTCAGTCACAGAACACCGGGGAGCTGTTTTTT
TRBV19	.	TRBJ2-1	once	CASSITLDSYNEQFF	TGTGCCAGTAGTATTACCCTAGACTCCTACAATGAGCAGTTCTTC
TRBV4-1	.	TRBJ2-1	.	CASSQVLDNEQFF	TGCGCCAGCAGCCAAGTCCTTGACAATGAGCAGTTCTTC
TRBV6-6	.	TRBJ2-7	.	CASSYSPQGNEQYF	TGTGCCAGCAGTTACTCGCCTCAGGGTAACGAGCAGTACTTC
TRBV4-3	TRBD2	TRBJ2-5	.	CASSPDPVGLIETQYF	TGCGCCAGCAGCCCTGACCCTGTGGGACTAATAGAGACCCAGTACTTC
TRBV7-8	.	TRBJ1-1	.	CASSLSSEAFF	TGTGCCAGCAGCTTATCGTCTGAAGCTTTCTTT
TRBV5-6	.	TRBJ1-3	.	CASSLSSPDSGNTIYF	TGTGCCAGCAGCTTGTCCAGTCCAGACTCTGGAAACACCATATATTTT
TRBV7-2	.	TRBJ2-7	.	CASSFQVGYEQYF	TGTGCCAGCAGCTTCCAGGTGGGCTACGAGCAGTACTTC
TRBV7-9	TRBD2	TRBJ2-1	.	CASSLGTSGRLGNEQFF	TGTGCCAGCAGCTTAGGGACTAGCGGGAGACTCGGCAATGAGCAGTTCTTC
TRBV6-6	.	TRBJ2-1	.	CASRLSVEQFF	TGTGCCAGCAGATTGTCGGTGGAGCAGTTCTTC
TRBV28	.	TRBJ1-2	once	CASSLGVYGYTF	TGTGCCAGCAGTTTGGGCGTTTATGGCTACACCTTC
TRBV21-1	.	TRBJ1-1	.	CASSTLKRVTEAFF	TGTGCCAGCAGCACCCTCAAGAGAGTTACTGAAGCTTTCTTT
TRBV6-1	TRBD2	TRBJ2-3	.	CASSLAGIADTQYF	TGTGCCAGCAGTCTAGCGGGGATCGCAGATACGCAGTATTTT
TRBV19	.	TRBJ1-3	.	CASSIVSAGNTIYF	TGTGCCAGTAGTATAGTTTCCGCTGGAAACACCATATATTTT
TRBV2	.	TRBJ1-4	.	CATAVQTNEEKLFF	TGTGCCACCGCGGTCCAGACGAACGAGGAAAAACTGTTTTTT
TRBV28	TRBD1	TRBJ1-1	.	CASSFLQGTNTEAFF	TGTGCCAGCAGTTTCTTACAGGGGACGAACACTGAAGCTTTCTTT
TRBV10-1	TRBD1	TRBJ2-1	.	CASSEEGQVFNEQFF	TGCGCCAGCAGTGAAGAGGGACAGGTATTCAATGAGCAGTTCTTC
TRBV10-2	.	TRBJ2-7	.	CASSLQGYEQYF	TGCGCCAGCAGTTTACAGGGTTACGAGCAGTACTTC
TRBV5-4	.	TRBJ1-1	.	CASSSDRVNTEAFF	TGTGCCAGCAGCTCCGACAGAGTGAACACTGAAGCTTTCTTT
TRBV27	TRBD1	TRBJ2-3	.	CASSREFRGLTDTQYF	TGTGCCAGCAGTAGGGAATTCAGGGGGCTCACAGATACGCAGTATTTT
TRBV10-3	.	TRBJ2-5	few	CAISESGRGRETQYF	TGTGCCATCAGTGAGTCGGGAAGGGGCCGGGAGACCCAGTACTTC
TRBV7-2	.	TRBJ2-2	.	CASSLTYTGELFF	TGTGCCAGCAGCTTAACCTATACCGGGGAGCTGTTTTTT
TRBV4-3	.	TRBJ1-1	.	CASSQDRASLGGAFF	TGCGCCAGCAGCCAAGATCGCGCCTCGCTCGGTGGAGCTTTCTTT
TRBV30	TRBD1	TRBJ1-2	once	CASMADRGGGYTF	TGTGCCTCAATGGCGGACAGGGGGGGTGGCTACACCTTC
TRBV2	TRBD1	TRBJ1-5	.	CASSAGQKNQPQHF	TGTGCCAGCAGTGCGGGACAGAAAAATCAGCCCCAGCATTTT
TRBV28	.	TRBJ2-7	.	CASVLTGFEDEQYF	TGTGCCAGCGTTCTGACAGGTTTCGAGGACGAGCAGTACTTC
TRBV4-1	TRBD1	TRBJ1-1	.	CASSRDGTGGMNTEAFF	TGCGCCAGCAGCCGAGACGGGACAGGCGGAATGAACACTGAAGCTTTCTTT
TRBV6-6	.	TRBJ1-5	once	CASSYSSSNQPQHF	TGTGCCAGCAGTTACTCGAGTAGCAATCAGCCCCAGCATTTT
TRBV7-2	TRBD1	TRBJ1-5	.	CASSSGTVSNQPQHF	TGTGCCAGCAGCTCCGGGACAGTTAGCAATCAGCCCCAGCATTTT
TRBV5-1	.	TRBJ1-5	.	CASSLEGRARQPQHF	TGCGCCAGCAGCTTGGAGGGCAGGGCACGGCAGCCCCAGCATTTT
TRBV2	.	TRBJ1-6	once	CASSLTGFNSPLHF	TGTGCCAGCAGTTTAACAGGGTTTAATTCACCCCTCCACTTT
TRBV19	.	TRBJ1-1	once	CASSISRNTEAFF	TGTGCCAGTAGTATATCGAGAAACACTGAAGCTTTCTTT
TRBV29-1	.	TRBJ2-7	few	CSVGPGAPLREQYF	TGCAGCGTCGGACCAGGGGCACCTCTTAGGGAGCAGTACTTC
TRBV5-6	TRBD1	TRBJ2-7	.	CASSLYGQGASYEQYF	TGTGCCAGCAGCTTATACGGACAGGGGGCCTCCTACGAGCAGTACTTC
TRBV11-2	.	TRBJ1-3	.	CASSLAAARVGNTIYF	TGTGCCAGCAGCTTAGCGGCCGCGAGGGTCGGAAACACCATATATTTT
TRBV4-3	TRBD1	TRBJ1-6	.	CASSQDFQGGGSYNSPLHF	TGCGCCAGCAGCCAAGATTTCCAGGGGGGCGGCTCCTATAATTCACCCCTCCACTTT
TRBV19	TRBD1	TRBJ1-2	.	CASRRMGQNNYGYTF	TGTGCCAGTAGGAGAATGGGACAGAATAACTATGGCTACACCTTC
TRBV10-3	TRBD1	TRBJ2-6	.	CAISAGQGRRSGANVLTF	TGTGCCATCAGCGCGGGACAGGGGAGACGCTCTGGGGCCAACGTCCTGACTTTC
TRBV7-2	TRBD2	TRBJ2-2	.	CASSPSLAGNTGELFF	TGTGCCAGCAGCCCGTCCCTAGCGGGTAACACCGGGGAGCTGTTTTTT
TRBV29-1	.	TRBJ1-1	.	CSVRTGLGVTEAFF	TGCAGCGTCCGGACTGGGTTGGGTGTCACTGAAGCTTTCTTT
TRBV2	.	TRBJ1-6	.	CASSSPGQGVSPLHF	TGTGCCAGCAGTTCTCCGGGACAAGGTGTTTCACCCCTCCACTTT
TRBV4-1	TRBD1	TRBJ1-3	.	CASSQIWTGGSGNTIYF	TGCGCCAGCAGCCAAATCTGGACAGGGGGATCTGGAAACACCATATATTTT
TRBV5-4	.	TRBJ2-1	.	CASSLFGAGEQFF	TGTGCCAGCAGCTTGTTCGGGGCGGGGGAGCAGTTCTTC
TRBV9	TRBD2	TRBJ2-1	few	CASSVTSGYNEQFF	TGTGCCAGCAGCGTTACTAGCGGTTACAATGAGCAGTTCTTC